These T cell receptor beta chains were read from a single sample in a study of CD8 T cells in Susac syndrome. TCRdb re-derived calls from the immunoSEQ multiplex PCR reads in MiXCR, one entry per CDR3 protein. The data contain about 130,000 distinct CDR3 sequences, 94% of them singletons. Sequences were obtained from CD4+ T cells from PBMCs. Source of these receptors: a human donor with multiple sclerosis. CDR3s include the opening cysteine and the closing phenylalanine or tryptophan. The D gene is left open where the match is weak. The size field is filled for only some rows; it gives once, few, many or a size class.

TRBJ1-1,once,-,TRBV4-3,CASSQGAQDEAFF,TGCGCCAGCAGCCAAGGGGCGCAGGATGAAGCTTTCTTT
TRBJ2-2,-,-,TRBV25-1,CASSEGTGELFF,TGTGCCAGCAGTGAAGGGACCGGGGAGCTGTTTTTT
TRBJ2-5,-,TRBD1,TRBV10-3,CAISESSGTGGETQYF,TGTGCCATCAGTGAGTCGTCAGGGACAGGGGGTGAGACCCAGTACTTC
TRBJ2-5,-,TRBD1,TRBV6-1,CASSTLWTGMGETQYF,TGTGCCAGCAGTACGCTCTGGACAGGGATGGGAGAGACCCAGTACTTC
TRBJ2-7,-,TRBD1,TRBV2,CASRRTGVYEQYF,TGTGCCAGCAGGAGGACAGGGGTCTACGAGCAGTACTTC
TRBJ1-1,-,TRBD1,TRBV3-1,CASMWTGGIGTEAFF,TGTGCCAGCATGTGGACAGGGGGCATAGGCACTGAAGCTTTCTTT
TRBJ2-5,-,TRBD1,TRBV2,CATGQGKQETQYF,TGTGCCACAGGACAGGGAAAACAAGAGACCCAGTACTTC
TRBJ2-7,few,-,TRBV29-1,CSVQGYEQYF,TGCAGCGTTCAGGGATACGAGCAGTACTTC
TRBJ1-1,once,-,TRBV15,CATSRNTNTEAFF,TGTGCCACCAGCAGGAATACGAACACTGAAGCTTTCTTT
TRBJ2-7,-,TRBD2,TRBV7-2,CASSHSGGAGEQYF,TGTGCCAGCAGTCACAGCGGGGGGGCGGGGGAGCAGTACTTC
TRBJ2-6,-,TRBD1,TRBV28,CASMEDRGLRSGANVLTF,TGTGCCAGCATGGAGGACAGGGGGCTCCGCTCTGGGGCCAACGTCCTGACTTTC
TRBJ2-2,-,-,TRBV10-2,CASIGRSNTGELFF,TGCGCCAGCATTGGCAGGTCAAACACCGGGGAGCTGTTTTTT
TRBJ2-5,few,-,TRBV29-1,CSVGGGETQYF,TGCAGCGTTGGTGGGGGGGAGACCCAGTACTTC
TRBJ2-7,-,-,TRBV5-1,CASSWDTPTGEQYF,TGCGCCAGCAGCTGGGACACCCCCACGGGCGAGCAGTACTTC
TRBJ2-3,-,TRBD2,TRBV6-2/TRBV6-3,CASSDYSGGNTQYF,TGTGCCAGCAGCGACTACAGCGGGGGAAATACGCAGTATTTT
TRBJ2-1,-,-,TRBV5-1,CASSPRTPTSSYNEQFF,TGCGCCAGCAGCCCCCGGACTCCGACCTCCTCCTACAATGAGCAGTTCTTC
TRBJ2-5,-,-,TRBV19,CASSPLGGAQETQYF,TGTGCCAGTAGTCCCTTGGGGGGGGCCCAAGAGACCCAGTACTTC
TRBJ2-3,-,TRBD1,TRBV5-1,CASSLEGGKDTQYF,TGCGCCAGCAGCTTGGAAGGGGGCAAAGATACGCAGTATTTT
TRBJ1-3,-,-,TRBV5-4,CASSLQGRVTTIYF,TGTGCCAGCAGCCTACAGGGACGCGTTACCACCATATATTTT
TRBJ2-5,-,-,TRBV11-2,CASSLRTKKETQYF,TGTGCCAGCAGCCTCCGGACAAAAAAGGAGACCCAGTACTTC
TRBJ2-3,-,-,TRBV20-1,CSARDGVATDTQYF,TGCAGTGCTCGAGACGGGGTTGCCACAGATACGCAGTATTTT
TRBJ1-5,-,-,TRBV7-9,CASSPDLGQPQHF,TGTGCCAGCAGTCCCGACTTGGGGCAGCCCCAGCATTTT
TRBJ2-1,-,-,TRBV29-1,CSVEAGSGNRDEQFF,TGCAGCGTTGAAGCGGGGAGTGGTAATAGGGATGAGCAGTTCTTC
TRBJ1-1,-,-,TRBV7-9,CASSLSDLMGGNTEAFF,TGTGCCAGCAGCTTATCCGATCTCATGGGGGGGAACACTGAAGCTTTCTTT
TRBJ1-5,-,-,TRBV30,CAWSVQGGGNQPQHF,TGTGCCTGGAGTGTACAGGGCGGCGGCAATCAGCCCCAGCATTTT
TRBJ1-4,-,-,TRBV19,CASSGIQAASEKLFF,TGTGCCAGTAGTGGCATCCAAGCGGCTAGTGAAAAACTGTTTTTT
TRBJ1-2,-,-,TRBV7-8,CASSKDPDYGYTF,TGTGCCAGCAGCAAAGACCCCGACTATGGCTACACCTTC
TRBJ2-3,-,TRBD2,TRBV4-2,CASSQGGRGDPDTQYF,TGTGCCAGCAGCCAGGGCGGGAGAGGGGACCCAGATACGCAGTATTTT
TRBJ1-2,-,TRBD1,TRBV18,CASSPGQAQEDGYTF,TGTGCCAGCTCACCGGGACAGGCTCAAGAGGATGGCTACACCTTC
TRBJ1-1,few,-,TRBV7-2,CASSRQMNTEAFF,TGTGCCAGCAGCCGCCAGATGAACACTGAAGCTTTCTTT
TRBJ1-4,-,-,TRBV6-5,CASSLRGEKLFF,TGTGCCAGCAGTCTCCGGGGTGAAAAACTGTTTTTT
TRBJ1-5,once,-,TRBV5-5,CASSFSGGLNQPQHF,TGTGCCAGCAGCTTCTCCGGGGGGCTTAATCAGCCCCAGCATTTT
TRBJ1-2,-,-,TRBV5-1,CASSFPSGGYTF,TGCGCCAGCAGCTTCCCCTCGGGGGGCTACACCTTC
TRBJ2-7,-,-,TRBV4-2,CASSQDALSGEQYF,TGTGCCAGCAGCCAAGACGCCCTCTCTGGGGAGCAGTACTTC
TRBJ2-2,-,TRBD1,TRBV4-3,CASRRQGSGELFF,TGCGCCAGCAGAAGACAGGGCAGCGGGGAGCTGTTTTTT
TRBJ1-1,-,-,TRBV12-3/TRBV12-4,CASTKWGMNTEAFF,TGTGCCAGCACCAAATGGGGGATGAACACTGAAGCTTTCTTT
TRBJ1-5,-,-,TRBV24-1,CATSDQAGPQHF,TGTGCCACCAGTGACCAGGCAGGGCCCCAGCATTTT
TRBJ2-3,-,-,TRBV12-3/TRBV12-4,CASSLAGSTTDTQYF,TGTGCCAGCAGTTTAGCGGGATCAACCACAGATACGCAGTATTTT
TRBJ2-6,-,-,TRBV5-1,CASSVLTAGANVLTF,TGCGCCAGCAGCGTATTGACAGCTGGGGCCAACGTCCTGACTTTC
TRBJ1-5,-,-,TRBV30,CAWSAGGNQPQHF,TGTGCCTGGAGTGCAGGGGGCAATCAGCCCCAGCATTTT
TRBJ2-5,-,-,TRBV6-5,CASSYRGEAKVETQYF,TGTGCCAGCAGTTACCGAGGGGAGGCAAAGGTGGAGACCCAGTACTTC